The 19 T cell receptor beta chains below come from one sample, sequenced in a study of blood T cell repertoires in COVID-19. Repertoires were generated with immunoSEQ multiplex PCR, while TCRdb's copy carries only in-frame clones and drops some. The data contain 220,000 or so clones, 70% to 85% of them seen just once; the ten biggest clones take up approximately 1.9%. Sequencing input: peripheral blood. These receptors originate from a woman of 80 years or more with acute or convalescent COVID-19.

The chain links TRBV29-1 to TRBJ2-7, with 10 bases matching TRBD1. V lost 3 bases and J lost 5; bases outside the gene matches: 4. Germline V lookup: CDR1 SQVTM, CDR2 ANQGSEA. CDR3 length: 13 amino acids. The DNA of the CDR3 is TGCAGCGTTGAGGGGACAGGGGCCCACGAGCAGTACTTC. Encoded protein: CSVEGTGAHEQYF.

The CDR3 sequence is CASSPGLNTEAFF. CDR3 nucleotides: TGTGCCAGCAGCCCAGGATTGAACACTGAAGCTTTCTTT. The J gene is TRBJ1-1, the V gene TRBV5-4, with D hard to call. Trimming shortened V by 4 bases and J by 0 bases, and 7 bases separated the two germline ends. Germline assignment: CDR1 SGHNT and CDR2 YYREEE (reference sequence). The CDR3 sequence is 13 residues long. The variable domain in full, completed from reference TRBV5-4 and TRBJ1-1, reads ETGVTQSPTHLIKTRGQQVTLRCSSQSGHNTVSWYQQALGQGPQFIFQYYREEENGRGNFPPRFSGLQFPNYSSELNVNALELDDSALYLCASSPGLNTEAFFGQGTRLTVV.

CDR3 coding DNA: TGTGCCAGCAGCACCGGGACAGTAAAGGAGACCCAGTACTTC. Its translation is CASSTGTVKETQYF. This chain links TRBV6-5 with TRBJ2-5, with 7 nucleotides matching TRBD1. This CDR3 has 14 amino acids. The J segment lost 5 bases and the V segment lost 6 bases, leaving 9 bases of the junction unmatched. Germline V lookup: CDR1 MNHEY, CDR2 SVGAGI.

As for this clone: The conserved phenylalanine or tryptophan is not found at the CDR3 terminus, so this likely reflects a read error. The DNA is left out, because the CDR3 cannot be placed on it with certainty; the CDR3 is given as TCRdb lists it. J is TRBJ1-4 and V is TRBV12-5. The germline gives CDR1 LGHNT, CDR2 FRNRAP. With termini counted, the CDR3 has 17 amino acids. The CDR3 is CASGLVGSDRPPYYRYP.

J is TRBJ2-5 and V is TRBV9; 7 bases align to TRBD2. This CDR3 contains 14 residues. The V and J ends lost 3 bases and 2 bases, in that order; junction bases with no gene match: 4. Germline CDR1 is SGDLS and CDR2 is YYNGEE. In DNA form, the CDR3 reads TGTGCCAGCAGCGAAGGACTAGGACAAGAGACCCAGTACTTC. This encodes CASSEGLGQETQYF.

The CDR3 reads CASSEARTYEQYF. DNA for the CDR3: TGTGCCAGCAGTGAGGCCAGGACCTACGAGCAGTACTTC. The chain couples TRBV2 to TRBJ2-7, with D unclear. This CDR3 spans 13 amino acids. Germline CDR1 reads SNHLY; CDR2 reads FYNNEI. The V end was cut by 3 bases, the J end by 2 bases, with 8 bases between.

The chain links TRBV28 to TRBJ1-2; 12 nucleotides align to TRBD1. CDR1 MDHEN and CDR2 SYDVKM come from the germline V gene. The CDR3 runs to 18 residues. J was trimmed by 3 bases and V by 4 bases; bases with no gene match: 12. CDR3 DNA sequence: TGTGCCAGCAGTTCCCCGGGGACAGGGGGCGTTTTTTACTATGGCTACACCTTC. It translates to CASSSPGTGGVFYYGYTF.

The sample holds one count of this clone. V usage is TRBV11-2 and J usage is TRBJ2-1; TRBD2 agrees at 14 bases. This CDR3 comprises 17 residues. J was trimmed by 7 bases and V by 5 bases; bases with no gene match: 10. The V gene's germline CDR1 is SGHAT and CDR2 FQNNGV. As DNA, the CDR3 is TGTGCCAGCAGCCACCCCAAGACTAGCGGGGGGGTTAATGAGCAGTTCTTC. Its translation is CASSHPKTSGGVNEQFF.

The V gene is TRBV18, the J gene TRBJ1-1, with TRBD1 matching over 7 bases. J was trimmed by 6 bases and V by 6 bases; bases with no gene match: 10. Germline V gene lookup returns CDR1 KGHSH and CDR2 LQKENI. The CDR3 loop spans 14 amino acids. CDR3 residues: CASSPTTGASEAFF. The CDR3, as DNA: TGTGCCAGCTCGCCGACCACAGGGGCTTCTGAAGCTTTCTTT. The full variable domain, its missing parts supplied by reference TRBV18 and TRBJ1-1, is NAGVMQNPRHLVRRRGQEARLRCSPMKGHSHVYWYRQLPEEGLKFMVYLQKENIIDESGMPKERFSAEFPKEGPSILRIQQVVRGDSAAYFCASSPTTGASEAFFGQGTRLTVV.

V usage is TRBV10-3 and J usage is TRBJ2-7; unclear D gene. V lost 10 bases and J 4 bases, leaving 14 bases between the germline ends. The CDR3 has 12 amino acids. Per the germline V gene, CDR1 is ENHRY and CDR2 is SYGVKD. DNA for the CDR3: TGTGCCACAGTGGGCAACGGTTACGAGCAGTACTTC. This codes for CATVGNGYEQYF.

This clone was detected once. The chain links TRBV19 to TRBJ2-1; TRBD1 matches 7 bases. The CDR3 consists of 14 residues. J lost 9 bases, V lost 7 bases, and 12 bases had no gene match. Per germline, CDR1 LNHDA and CDR2 SQIVND (reference sequence). The chain's CDR3 is CASTTQGPDAEQFF. The CDR3 nucleotides are TGTGCCAGTACCACACAGGGGCCGGACGCTGAGCAGTTCTTC.

The chain joins TRBV27 to TRBJ2-6, with 9 nucleotides matching TRBD1. This CDR3 is 17 amino acids long. In germline, CDR1 is MNHEY, CDR2 SMNVEV (reference sequence). CDR3 DNA: TGTAGAGAAAAACGGGACAGGGTCCACTCTGGGGCCAACGTCCTGACTTTC. Its translation is CREKRDRVHSGANVLTF. The full variable domain, its missing parts supplied by reference TRBV27 and TRBJ2-6, is EAQVTQNPRYLITVTGKKLTVTCSQNMNHEYMSWYRQDPGLGLRQIYYSMNVEVTDKGDVPEGYKVSRKEKRNFPLILESPSPNQTSLYFCREKRDRVHSGANVLTFGAGSRLTVL.

The chain couples TRBV12-3 or TRBV12-4 to TRBJ2-7; weak D call: TRBD1 (6 bases). This CDR3 is 13 amino acids long. V was cut by 5 bases and J by 3 bases, with 11 bases left in between. This chain's CDR3 is CASSSQGYYEQYF. The CDR3, as DNA: TGTGCCAGCAGTAGCCAGGGGTACTACGAGCAGTACTTC.

The chain has TRBV29-1 and TRBJ1-2; D remains unclear. The V end lost 6 bases, the J end lost 2 bases, and 16 bases lay between the germline ends. This CDR3 spans 14 amino acids. Germline CDR1 SQVTM, CDR2 ANQGSEA. This CDR3 reads CSVDGREGNYGYTF. The CDR3 nucleotides read TGCAGCGTCGATGGGAGAGAAGGAAACTATGGCTACACCTTC.

The CDR3 loop reads CAWGQGALLAKNIQYF. As DNA, the CDR3 is TGTGCCTGGGGACAGGGGGCTCTATTAGCCAAAAACATTCAGTACTTC. V usage is TRBV30 and J usage is TRBJ2-4, with TRBD1 matching 11 bases. Per germline, CDR1 GTSNPN and CDR2 SVGIG (reference sequence). The CDR3 is 16 amino acids. V lost 5 bases, J lost 0 bases, and 6 bases stayed unmatched.

V gene TRBV30 combines with J gene TRBJ2-5, with TRBD1 identical over 7 bases. CDR3 size: 13 residues. The ends lost 3 bases at V and 1 base at J; junction bases unmatched: 2. The germline V gene encodes CDR1 GTSNPN and CDR2 SVGIG (reference sequence). CDR3: CAWSRQGQETQYF. The CDR3 DNA sequence: TGTGCCTGGAGCCGACAGGGCCAAGAGACCCAGTACTTC.

The chain combines TRBV7-2 with TRBJ2-7; D is uncertain. Trimming took 5 bases from V and 3 from J, leaving 14 bases between them. The CDR3 has 14 residues. CDR1 is SGHTA, CDR2 FQGNSA, per germline. CDR3 DNA sequence: TGTGCCAGCAGCCGCCAACGTAACAGCTACGAGCAGTACTTC. This codes for CASSRQRNSYEQYF.

This clone turned up a few times. J is TRBJ2-2 and V is TRBV7-6; no reliable D call. There are 17 residues in the CDR3. Trimming shortened V by 1 base and J by 3 bases, and 15 bases separated the two germline ends. Germline CDR1 SGHVS, CDR2 FNYEAQ. In DNA, the CDR3 is TGTGCCAGCAGCTTAGGTGATTGGGCTGCAGACACCGGGGAGCTGTTTTTT. It yields the protein CASSLGDWAADTGELFF.

This chain links TRBV30 with TRBJ2-1; 15 nucleotides agree with TRBD2. The CDR3 spans 18 residues. Per germline, CDR1 GTSNPN and CDR2 SVGIG (reference sequence). The V segment lost 1 base and the J segment 7 bases; nucleotides outside the gene matches: 11. The CDR3 DNA follows: TGTGCCTGGAGTGGGACAGGGCCGGGACTAGCGGGAGGAAATGAGCAGTTCTTC. This gives the protein CAWSGTGPGLAGGNEQFF. Using reference TRBV30 and TRBJ2-1 for the parts outside the CDR3, the full variable domain is SQTIHQWPATLVQPVGSPLSLECTVEGTSNPNLYWYRQAAGRGLQLLFYSVGIGQISSEVPQNLSASRPQDRQFILSSKKLLLSDSGFYLCAWSGTGPGLAGGNEQFFGPGTRLTVL.